These T cell receptor beta chains were read from a single sample in a study of identical twins. One entry per CDR3 protein results from TCRdb running MiXCR on the 5' RACE reads. The table lists a few hundred thousand distinct CDR3 sequences, 10% to 15% of them singletons. This same sample was also taken into another study, of yellow fever vaccine responses in identical twins.

The specimen was memory (CD45RO+) T cells sorted from blood. Every receptor here comes from a woman under 30 in good health. The CDR3 runs from the conserved cysteine through the conserved F or W. The order of the fields is CDR3 protein, J gene, clone size, V gene. Where a row states a size, it is once, few, many or the class of an expanded clone; other rows omit it.

CDR3 protein: CASSGTGGLETQYF; J gene: TRBJ2-5; clone size: many; V gene: TRBV12-3/TRBV12-4
CDR3 protein: CASSRGSEQYF; J gene: TRBJ2-7; clone size: few; V gene: TRBV28
CDR3 protein: CASRLTSGGISGANVLTF; J gene: TRBJ2-6; clone size: few; V gene: TRBV2
CDR3 protein: CASSPARGLNTGELFF; J gene: TRBJ2-2; clone size: .; V gene: TRBV7-9
CDR3 protein: CASSLTWGTEAFF; J gene: TRBJ1-1; clone size: few; V gene: TRBV7-3
CDR3 protein: CASSLAPAVFNEQFF; J gene: TRBJ2-1; clone size: .; V gene: TRBV7-2
CDR3 protein: CSARGLTGAVSTGELFF; J gene: TRBJ2-2; clone size: many; V gene: TRBV20-1
CDR3 protein: CSANDIRTGGYGYTF; J gene: TRBJ1-2; clone size: .; V gene: TRBV20-1
CDR3 protein: CSARQTGVSYF; J gene: TRBJ2-7; clone size: .; V gene: TRBV20-1
CDR3 protein: CASRPVRGSGNTIYF; J gene: TRBJ1-3; clone size: .; V gene: TRBV2
CDR3 protein: CASSAGDRGPSGELFF; J gene: TRBJ2-2; clone size: .; V gene: TRBV5-1
CDR3 protein: CASSQAITREFTEAFF; J gene: TRBJ1-1; clone size: .; V gene: TRBV4-1
CDR3 protein: CASTIQGSDTEAFF; J gene: TRBJ1-1; clone size: .; V gene: TRBV6-1
CDR3 protein: CASSLNGLAGGTDTQYF; J gene: TRBJ2-3; clone size: .; V gene: TRBV4-3
CDR3 protein: CSVAYGPTNEKLFF; J gene: TRBJ1-4; clone size: few; V gene: TRBV29-1
CDR3 protein: CASSLGRVEDEQFF; J gene: TRBJ2-1; clone size: few; V gene: TRBV11-2
CDR3 protein: CSALGHHNSPLHF; J gene: TRBJ1-6; clone size: few; V gene: TRBV20-1
CDR3 protein: CASSSPGQGVTNVLTF; J gene: TRBJ2-6; clone size: .; V gene: TRBV28
CDR3 protein: CASSRAVEETQYF; J gene: TRBJ2-5; clone size: few; V gene: TRBV7-2
CDR3 protein: CASSLVDRNYEQYF; J gene: TRBJ2-7; clone size: .; V gene: TRBV12-3/TRBV12-4
CDR3 protein: CASSVGGYNEQFF; J gene: TRBJ2-1; clone size: .; V gene: TRBV5-1
CDR3 protein: CASSNGGGTGELFF; J gene: TRBJ2-2; clone size: .; V gene: TRBV7-9
CDR3 protein: CSARDSFTGRNLFF; J gene: TRBJ1-1; clone size: .; V gene: TRBV20-1
CDR3 protein: CASSQELRGIPYF; J gene: TRBJ2-7; clone size: .; V gene: TRBV4-2
CDR3 protein: CASSEALASGEQYF; J gene: TRBJ2-7; clone size: many; V gene: TRBV2
CDR3 protein: CASRGEGEQFF; J gene: TRBJ2-1; clone size: .; V gene: TRBV5-1
CDR3 protein: CSALIPMIEQFF; J gene: TRBJ2-1; clone size: .; V gene: TRBV20-1
CDR3 protein: CASSPTYEQYF; J gene: TRBJ2-7; clone size: many; V gene: TRBV7-7
CDR3 protein: CSAMDEGVRTIYF; J gene: TRBJ1-3; clone size: .; V gene: TRBV29-1
CDR3 protein: CASSNRQGMGTDTQYF; J gene: TRBJ2-3; clone size: many; V gene: TRBV12-3/TRBV12-4
CDR3 protein: CAAGGGQFGADTQYF; J gene: TRBJ2-3; clone size: few; V gene: TRBV24-1
CDR3 protein: CASSGPSIEGVGEKLFF; J gene: TRBJ1-4; clone size: few; V gene: TRBV2
CDR3 protein: CSARDVRGGEQPQHF; J gene: TRBJ1-5; clone size: .; V gene: TRBV20-1
CDR3 protein: CASSYSLGTGKETQYF; J gene: TRBJ2-5; clone size: few; V gene: TRBV6-5
CDR3 protein: CAWSDNTGLADYNEQFF; J gene: TRBJ2-1; clone size: many; V gene: TRBV30
CDR3 protein: CASSRQGVSIQYF; J gene: TRBJ2-4; clone size: .; V gene: TRBV28
CDR3 protein: CASSPGLWQPQHF; J gene: TRBJ1-5; clone size: few; V gene: TRBV2
CDR3 protein: CASSLGVGATQYF; J gene: TRBJ2-3; clone size: .; V gene: TRBV7-2
CDR3 protein: CASMGKITVYF; J gene: TRBJ2-7; clone size: few; V gene: TRBV2
CDR3 protein: CATSREEKKNTQYF; J gene: TRBJ2-3; clone size: .; V gene: TRBV15
CDR3 protein: CASSLAVGGYNEQFF; J gene: TRBJ2-1; clone size: many; V gene: TRBV7-2
CDR3 protein: CSVASGNTEAFF; J gene: TRBJ1-1; clone size: many; V gene: TRBV29-1
CDR3 protein: CASSSAGQRSYEQYF; J gene: TRBJ2-7; clone size: many; V gene: TRBV7-2
CDR3 protein: CASSLVPTGASGNTIYF; J gene: TRBJ1-3; clone size: .; V gene: TRBV11-2
CDR3 protein: CASSLVVAWAGTNTGELFF; J gene: TRBJ2-2; clone size: .; V gene: TRBV11-1
CDR3 protein: CASSETYRYEQYF; J gene: TRBJ2-7; clone size: few; V gene: TRBV6-1
CDR3 protein: CASSFASISGAGGYNEQFF; J gene: TRBJ2-1; clone size: .; V gene: TRBV5-1
CDR3 protein: CSASPGQPYEQYF; J gene: TRBJ2-7; clone size: few; V gene: TRBV20-1
CDR3 protein: CASTRGPLNTGELFF; J gene: TRBJ2-2; clone size: .; V gene: TRBV27
CDR3 protein: CATPRSTIYF; J gene: TRBJ1-3; clone size: .; V gene: TRBV6-2/TRBV6-3
CDR3 protein: CASSYPTGGEQFF; J gene: TRBJ2-1; clone size: many; V gene: TRBV5-1
CDR3 protein: CASGSGAGGPDTQYF; J gene: TRBJ2-3; clone size: .; V gene: TRBV7-8
CDR3 protein: CASSPGDTYNEQFF; J gene: TRBJ2-1; clone size: few; V gene: TRBV6-1
CDR3 protein: CASSVLGGRETQYF; J gene: TRBJ2-5; clone size: .; V gene: TRBV9
CDR3 protein: CASSQRLAPEQFF; J gene: TRBJ2-1; clone size: .; V gene: TRBV3-1
CDR3 protein: CATSPSRTGDQPQHF; J gene: TRBJ1-5; clone size: many; V gene: TRBV24-1
CDR3 protein: CSAGALLLGGRKYEQYF; J gene: TRBJ2-7; clone size: .; V gene: TRBV20-1
CDR3 protein: CASSSNLLGGKYNEQFF; J gene: TRBJ2-1; clone size: many; V gene: TRBV7-9
CDR3 protein: CASRNGDREEKLFF; J gene: TRBJ1-4; clone size: many; V gene: TRBV4-2